These T cell receptor beta chains were read from a single sample in a study of kidney transplant recipient with SARS-CoV-2 infection. TCRdb used MiXCR to reprocess the reads, holding one entry per CDR3 protein. The sample shows roughly 230,000 distinct CDR3 sequences, under 35% of them seen only once. Sequenced material: a blood sample, taken at baseline and around day 120 from a kidney transplant recipient. The receptor source for this set is a male patient between 25 and 39 years old who had COVID-19 and was a kidney transplant recipient. A subset of T cells may come from the graft donor. CDR3s include the opening cysteine and the closing phenylalanine or tryptophan. Each record gives: CDR3 DNA, CDR3 protein, V gene, J gene, D gene, clone size. The D gene is left open where the match is weak. Size values are once, few and many counts, or a class for expanded clones, and some rows have none.

CDR3 DNA: TGTGCCAGCAGCCCGGGACCAAATGAGCAGTTCTTC
CDR3 protein: CASSPGPNEQFF
V gene: TRBV6-2/TRBV6-3
J gene: TRBJ2-1
D gene: -
clone size: -

CDR3 DNA: TGTGCCAGCAGACCTCGGACAGACTATAATTCACCCCTCCACTTT
CDR3 protein: CASRPRTDYNSPLHF
V gene: TRBV3-1
J gene: TRBJ1-6
D gene: -
clone size: many

CDR3 DNA: TGTGCCAGCAGCCACTGTGGTCCCATTTCAATTCGCACTGAAGCTTTCTTT
CDR3 protein: CASSHCGPISIRTEAFF
V gene: TRBV3-1
J gene: TRBJ1-1
D gene: -
clone size: many

CDR3 DNA: TGTGCCAGCTTAAACTTCGGGCCACCCCTGGGTGCTTTCTTT
CDR3 protein: CASLNFGPPLGAFF
V gene: TRBV27
J gene: TRBJ1-1
D gene: -
clone size: many

CDR3 DNA: TGTGCCAGCGCTTGGAAGTACTCAAGAAAGACCTATGGCTACACCTTC
CDR3 protein: CASAWKYSRKTYGYTF
V gene: TRBV9
J gene: TRBJ1-2
D gene: -
clone size: -

CDR3 DNA: TGTGCCAGTAGTATTCAACGGACAAATCGAAAGACCTATGGCTACACCTTC
CDR3 protein: CASSIQRTNRKTYGYTF
V gene: TRBV19
J gene: TRBJ1-2
D gene: -
clone size: many

CDR3 DNA: TGTGCCAGCAGCTCGGACAGGGGGGTTGAGCAGTTCTTC
CDR3 protein: CASSSDRGVEQFF
V gene: TRBV7-6
J gene: TRBJ2-1
D gene: TRBD1
clone size: many

CDR3 DNA: TGCAGTGCTAGAGATCAGGGGATGAACACTGAAGCTTTCTTT
CDR3 protein: CSARDQGMNTEAFF
V gene: TRBV20-1
J gene: TRBJ1-1
D gene: -
clone size: many

CDR3 DNA: TGCGCCAGCAGACCCAAGACAGGGTGGTACACAGATACGCAGTATTTT
CDR3 protein: CASRPKTGWYTDTQYF
V gene: TRBV5-1
J gene: TRBJ2-3
D gene: TRBD1
clone size: few

CDR3 DNA: TGTGCCAGCAGCCGGGACAGGGTTAATGAAAAACTGTTTTTT
CDR3 protein: CASSRDRVNEKLFF
V gene: TRBV28
J gene: TRBJ1-4
D gene: TRBD1
clone size: many

CDR3 DNA: TGCAGCGGGCGAGGGACTAGCGGGATTTCGGTTGAGCGGTTTTTC
CDR3 protein: CSGRGTSGISVERFF
V gene: TRBV29-1
J gene: TRBJ2-1
D gene: TRBD2
clone size: -

CDR3 DNA: TGCAGTGCTAGAAGGCTAGCGGAATACAATGAGCAGTTCTTC
CDR3 protein: CSARRLAEYNEQFF
V gene: TRBV20-1
J gene: TRBJ2-1
D gene: TRBD2
clone size: many

CDR3 DNA: TGTGCCAGCAGTTTAAGGTCAGGGCTGGACGAGCAGTACTTC
CDR3 protein: CASSLRSGLDEQYF
V gene: TRBV27
J gene: TRBJ2-7
D gene: -
clone size: many

CDR3 DNA: TGTGCCAGCAGTTACCGGCCGTCTACAGGGGGCAGGAACACCATATATTTT
CDR3 protein: CASSYRPSTGGRNTIYF
V gene: TRBV6-5
J gene: TRBJ1-3
D gene: TRBD1
clone size: many

CDR3 DNA: TGTGCCAGCAGCTTAATAATGAAAGGGTATGGCTACACCTTC
CDR3 protein: CASSLIMKGYGYTF
V gene: TRBV11-3
J gene: TRBJ1-2
D gene: -
clone size: many

CDR3 DNA: TGTGGCAGGGATTTTAGGATAACACAAAGTCGGGCCAACGTCCTGACTTTC
CDR3 protein: CGRDFRITQSRANVLTF
V gene: TRBV8-2
J gene: TRBJ2-6
D gene: -
clone size: -

CDR3 DNA: TGTGCCACCAGTGGTCCCCTTAGTACCAGAAAGACCTATGGCTACACCTTC
CDR3 protein: CATSGPLSTRKTYGYTF
V gene: TRBV24-1
J gene: TRBJ1-2
D gene: -
clone size: few

CDR3 DNA: TGTGCCAGCAGTTTGGGTGCGGGAAGGGGGACCCAGTACTTC
CDR3 protein: CASSLGAGRGTQYF
V gene: TRBV28
J gene: TRBJ2-5
D gene: -
clone size: many

CDR3 DNA: TGTGCCAGCAGCGGGCGGGGGAGCTCCTACGAGCAGTACTTC
CDR3 protein: CASSGRGSSYEQYF
V gene: TRBV9
J gene: TRBJ2-7
D gene: TRBD2
clone size: many

CDR3 DNA: TGTGCCAGCAGTTTAGGGGGCCACACAGATACGCAGTATTTT
CDR3 protein: CASSLGGHTDTQYF
V gene: TRBV7-7
J gene: TRBJ2-3
D gene: TRBD1
clone size: few

CDR3 DNA: TGTGCCACCAGCTCTGCGGGAAGGTGTGGAAAGACCTATGGCTACACCTTC
CDR3 protein: CATSSAGRCGKTYGYTF
V gene: TRBV15
J gene: TRBJ1-2
D gene: -
clone size: many

CDR3 DNA: TGTGCCAGCAGAAACTGGAGCTCCTACAATGAGCAGTTCTTC
CDR3 protein: CASRNWSSYNEQFF
V gene: TRBV6-4
J gene: TRBJ2-1
D gene: -
clone size: many

CDR3 DNA: TGTGCCACCAGCAGAGTCGGCGATACGCAGTATTTT
CDR3 protein: CATSRVGDTQYF
V gene: TRBV15
J gene: TRBJ2-3
D gene: -
clone size: -

CDR3 DNA: TGCGCCAGCAGCTCGGAGGGGGTCTCCTACGAGCAGTACTTC
CDR3 protein: CASSSEGVSYEQYF
V gene: TRBV5-1
J gene: TRBJ2-7
D gene: -
clone size: many

CDR3 DNA: TGTGCCAGCAGCTTGGCTGGCTCCCATTTTTGGCATCATCAGCCCCAGCATTTT
CDR3 protein: CASSLAGSHFWHHQPQHF
V gene: TRBV3-1
J gene: TRBJ1-5
D gene: -
clone size: many

CDR3 DNA: TGTGCCAGCAGGCGAACCGGGACAGTACGATTCACAGATACGCAGTATTTT
CDR3 protein: CASRRTGTVRFTDTQYF
V gene: TRBV7-2
J gene: TRBJ2-3
D gene: TRBD1
clone size: few

CDR3 DNA: TGCGCCAGCAGCCAAGATCGAGGAGGACAGAATGAAAAACTGTTTTTT
CDR3 protein: CASSQDRGGQNEKLFF
V gene: TRBV4-1
J gene: TRBJ1-4
D gene: -
clone size: many

CDR3 DNA: TGTGCCAGCAGCCTTAGGGGGAGGACTGAAGCTTTCTTT
CDR3 protein: CASSLRGRTEAFF
V gene: TRBV3-1
J gene: TRBJ1-1
D gene: -
clone size: many

CDR3 DNA: TGTGCCAGCAGCTTGTGGGGTTCCGGGACCTACTCCTACGAGCAGTACTTC
CDR3 protein: CASSLWGSGTYSYEQYF
V gene: TRBV5-6
J gene: TRBJ2-7
D gene: -
clone size: many

CDR3 DNA: TGTGCCAGCAAGTTAGTTGTCTCGCGAAAGACCTATGGCTACACCTTC
CDR3 protein: CASKLVVSRKTYGYTF
V gene: TRBV5-5
J gene: TRBJ1-2
D gene: -
clone size: many

CDR3 DNA: TGTGCCACCAGTGATCCCGCCGGGCGGGCTGAGCAGTTCTTC
CDR3 protein: CATSDPAGRAEQFF
V gene: TRBV24-1
J gene: TRBJ2-1
D gene: -
clone size: many

CDR3 DNA: TGTGCCAGCAGTAACTTCGGACCCCGTTACAATGAGCAGTTCTTC
CDR3 protein: CASSNFGPRYNEQFF
V gene: TRBV6-5
J gene: TRBJ2-1
D gene: -
clone size: many

CDR3 DNA: TGTGCCAGCAGCGAAGGCCACTATGGCTACACCTTC
CDR3 protein: CASSEGHYGYTF
V gene: TRBV13
J gene: TRBJ1-2
D gene: -
clone size: many

CDR3 DNA: TGTGCCAGCTGTTACAGGGGGGGAGGAGATACGCAGTATTTT
CDR3 protein: CASCYRGGGDTQYF
V gene: TRBV6-6
J gene: TRBJ2-3
D gene: -
clone size: -

CDR3 DNA: TGTGCCAGCAGCTCTCGACTCGAAAGTCCCTACGAGCAGTACTTC
CDR3 protein: CASSSRLESPYEQYF
V gene: TRBV11-2
J gene: TRBJ2-7
D gene: -
clone size: many

CDR3 DNA: -
CDR3 protein: CISVPESGIEVGKTYGYTF
V gene: TRBV7-5
J gene: TRBJ1-2
D gene: -
clone size: many

CDR3 DNA: TGTGCCAGCAGCGCGCGGGCCGGGCTAGCGGGAGGGGACACCGGGGAGCTGTTTTTT
CDR3 protein: CASSARAGLAGGDTGELFF
V gene: TRBV9
J gene: TRBJ2-2
D gene: TRBD2
clone size: many

CDR3 DNA: TGCGCCAGCAGATCCGTAAGGGTAGAGGAGACCCAGTACTTC
CDR3 protein: CASRSVRVEETQYF
V gene: TRBV5-1
J gene: TRBJ2-5
D gene: -
clone size: many

CDR3 DNA: TGTGCCATCAGTGGCAGCGGAACTAGCACAGATACGCAGTATTTT
CDR3 protein: CAISGSGTSTDTQYF
V gene: TRBV10-3
J gene: TRBJ2-3
D gene: -
clone size: -

CDR3 DNA: TGCGCCAGCAGCCAAGTGGGCAGGGGCGACGAGCAGTACTTC
CDR3 protein: CASSQVGRGDEQYF
V gene: TRBV4-1
J gene: TRBJ2-7
D gene: -
clone size: many

CDR3 DNA: TGTGCCAGTGCTCGAGGGGCAGCGGTGGATACGCAGTATTTT
CDR3 protein: CASARGAAVDTQYF
V gene: TRBV6-5
J gene: TRBJ2-3
D gene: -
clone size: few

CDR3 DNA: TGTGCCAGCAGTTTACGGGAGTCCACTACAGATACGCAGTATTTT
CDR3 protein: CASSLRESTTDTQYF
V gene: TRBV12-3/TRBV12-4
J gene: TRBJ2-3
D gene: -
clone size: many

CDR3 DNA: TGTGCCAGCAGTGGAGCGGTCGGGGGGAGATACTCCTACAATGAGCAGTTCTTC
CDR3 protein: CASSGAVGGRYSYNEQFF
V gene: TRBV6-5
J gene: TRBJ2-1
D gene: TRBD2
clone size: many

CDR3 DNA: TGTGCCAGCAGCGTAGAGGCCTCCGGAAACACCATATATTTT
CDR3 protein: CASSVEASGNTIYF
V gene: TRBV9
J gene: TRBJ1-3
D gene: -
clone size: many

CDR3 DNA: TGTGCCAGCTGGTTGCCCGTACCAGGAAAGACCTATGGCTACACCTTC
CDR3 protein: CASWLPVPGKTYGYTF
V gene: TRBV5-4
J gene: TRBJ1-2
D gene: -
clone size: -

CDR3 DNA: TGTGCCAGCAGCTGGACTAGCGGGAGAATCGGGGAGCTGTTTTTT
CDR3 protein: CASSWTSGRIGELFF
V gene: TRBV9
J gene: TRBJ2-2
D gene: TRBD2
clone size: few

CDR3 DNA: TGTGCCAGCAGTTACTCGTATGGTAGCAATCAGCCCCAGCATTTT
CDR3 protein: CASSYSYGSNQPQHF
V gene: TRBV6-5
J gene: TRBJ1-5
D gene: -
clone size: many

CDR3 DNA: TGTGCCAGCAGACGACTAGCGCAGAACAATGAGCAGTTCTTC
CDR3 protein: CASRRLAQNNEQFF
V gene: TRBV6-5
J gene: TRBJ2-1
D gene: TRBD2
clone size: few

CDR3 DNA: TGTGCCAGCAGCGAAATTTCTCCCATTTCAGGCTTGACCGGGGAGCTGTTTTTT
CDR3 protein: CASSEISPISGLTGELFF
V gene: TRBV3-1
J gene: TRBJ2-2
D gene: -
clone size: many

CDR3 DNA: TGTGCCAGCAGTTACATGGGACGGAGTGAAGCTTTCTTT
CDR3 protein: CASSYMGRSEAFF
V gene: TRBV6-5
J gene: TRBJ1-1
D gene: -
clone size: many

CDR3 DNA: TGTGCCAGCAGCCAAGCCGTCGGGACAAGCACAGATACGCAGTATTTT
CDR3 protein: CASSQAVGTSTDTQYF
V gene: TRBV14
J gene: TRBJ2-3
D gene: -
clone size: many

CDR3 DNA: TGTGCCAGCAGCGTCACCGGGACTAGCATTGAGCAGTTCTTC
CDR3 protein: CASSVTGTSIEQFF
V gene: TRBV6-4
J gene: TRBJ2-1
D gene: TRBD2
clone size: many

CDR3 DNA: TGTGCCAGCAGCGTAGCTAGGCCTAGCGAGGCGACCCAGTACTTC
CDR3 protein: CASSVARPSEATQYF
V gene: TRBV9
J gene: TRBJ2-5
D gene: -
clone size: few

CDR3 DNA: TGTGCCAGCAGCAAGGGACTAGCGGGGGGTTCCGTGGAGCAGTTCTTC
CDR3 protein: CASSKGLAGGSVEQFF
V gene: TRBV11-3
J gene: TRBJ2-1
D gene: TRBD2
clone size: many

CDR3 DNA: TGTGCCTGGAGTAATCCGACTAGCGGGAGATTTAACGAGCAGTACTTC
CDR3 protein: CAWSNPTSGRFNEQYF
V gene: TRBV30
J gene: TRBJ2-7
D gene: TRBD2
clone size: many

CDR3 DNA: TGTGCCAGCAGTTTTACCTTGGACGCGCCAAATGGCTACACCTTC
CDR3 protein: CASSFTLDAPNGYTF
V gene: TRBV6-6
J gene: TRBJ1-2
D gene: -
clone size: many

CDR3 DNA: TGTGCCAGTACCGGGGGCTATGGGTACGAGCAGTACTTC
CDR3 protein: CASTGGYGYEQYF
V gene: TRBV19
J gene: TRBJ2-7
D gene: -
clone size: many

CDR3 DNA: TGCGCCAGCAGCCCAGGGGACACCGGGGAGCTGTTTTTT
CDR3 protein: CASSPGDTGELFF
V gene: TRBV5-1
J gene: TRBJ2-2
D gene: -
clone size: many

CDR3 DNA: TGTGCCAGCAGTTTAGAATGGGCGGGTAGCACAGATACGCAGTATTTT
CDR3 protein: CASSLEWAGSTDTQYF
V gene: TRBV12-3/TRBV12-4
J gene: TRBJ2-3
D gene: -
clone size: -